This T cell receptor beta chain derives from a study of cytomegalovirus exposure and HLA in healthy donors. Study-wide findings and caveats: A later analysis linked a missense DCLRE1C variant to TCR beta V- and J-gene trimming. Sequences of the TCR beta chain were said to predict the HLA-A and HLA-B alleles of most subjects accurately. Cytomegalovirus association was assigned to approximately 160 TCR beta chains. TCR beta chains associated with HLA were, in a later analysis, more clonally expanded than equally common others.

The CDR3 contains 14 residues. Germline V gene lookup returns CDR1 SGHRS and CDR2 YFSETQ. V shed 2 bases and J shed 5 bases, with 11 bases lying between them. Both 60 Vbeta primers and 13 Jbeta primers went into the PCR. The protocol was immunoSEQ multiplex PCR, while the TCRdb copy is restricted to in-frame clones and leaves out a portion. The repertoire holds roughly 180,000 clones, with 70% to 80% as singletons. Details on this clone: Antigen: not known.

This sequence originates from a man between 18 and 35 years old in good health and CMV-seronegative. Sequencing was done on a sample of PBMCs. The chain carries TRBV5-1 and TRBJ2-1; tentatively, D is TRBD2 (5 bases). CDR3 region: CASSLLVGNNEQFF. The DNA for the CDR3 is TGCGCCAGCAGCTTACTAGTGGGTAACAATGAGCAGTTCTTC.